This T cell receptor (beta chain) was observed in a study of blood T cell repertoires in COVID-19. Germline loops: CDR1 MNHEY, CDR2 SVGAGI. Trimming took 6 bases from V and 1 from J, leaving 12 bases between them. The CDR3 spans 14 residues. Sequencing was performed with immunoSEQ multiplex PCR; in TCRdb, only in-frame clones are kept and a portion is missing. Altogether 150,000 or so clones are present, about 85% being singletons, with the ten largest covering around 0.63%. The chain recombines TRBV6-5 with TRBJ1-2; possible D gene TRBD1, 5 bases. This TCR derives from a man in his 60s with COVID-19, enrolled during active disease. Sequenced sample: peripheral blood. CDR3 residues: CASSLGGGNYGYTF. CDR3 nucleotides: TGTGCCAGCAGCCTCGGGGGGGGTAACTATGGCTACACCTTC.